Below, 8 T cell receptor beta chains from the same sample are listed, as sequenced in a study of blood T cell repertoires in COVID-19. Measured with immunoSEQ multiplex PCR; TCRdb has only the in-frame clones, and not every one. The data show some 140,000 clones, 70% to 90% seen once. Sequencing was performed on peripheral blood. The receptors derive from a man in his 60s with COVID-19, enrolled during active disease.

The J gene is TRBJ2-7, the V gene TRBV5-1, with 8 bases fitting TRBD1. The germline V gene has CDR1 SGHRS and CDR2 YFSETQ. This CDR3 contains 15 residues. V gave up 0 bases and J gave up 5 bases; unmatched junction bases: 7. CDR3 DNA sequence: TGCGCCAGCAGCTTGGAAGGACAGGGTATCCACGAGCAGTACTTC. Encoded protein: CASSLEGQGIHEQYF. The entire variable domain, with the rest obtained from reference TRBV5-1 and TRBJ2-7, is as follows: KAGVTQTPRYLIKTRGQQVTLSCSPISGHRSVSWYQQTPGQGLQFLFEYFSETQRNKGNFPGRFSGRQFSNSRSEMNVSTLELGDSALYLCASSLEGQGIHEQYFGPGTRLTVT.

The chain combines TRBV6-4 with TRBJ2-3; a weak D match, TRBD2 (6 bases). Germline CDR1 and CDR2: MRHNA and SNTAGT. The CDR3 consists of 13 residues. V dropped 6 bases and J dropped 4 bases, with 11 bases sitting between them. CDR3 in DNA: TGTGCCAGCAGCTCGTCTAGCGCAGATACGCAGTATTTT. Translated, it gives CASSSSSADTQYF.

The chain links TRBV15 to TRBJ1-6, with 9 nucleotides matching TRBD1. With V trimmed by 4 bases and J by 12 bases, 16 bases remained unmatched. This CDR3 comprises 17 residues. CDR1 LNHNV and CDR2 YYDKDF come from the germline V gene (reference sequence). CDR3 in DNA: TGTGCCACCAGCACCTCGGGACAGGGAATAGTACGGGGACCCCTCCACTTT. It translates to CATSTSGQGIVRGPLHF.

The CDR3 bases are TGTGCCAGCTCACCGGACAGGGACGATGAAAAACTGTTTTTT. It yields the protein CASSPDRDDEKLFF. The V gene is TRBV18, the J gene TRBJ1-4, with 8 positions matching TRBD1. The CDR3 loop spans 14 amino acids. Trimming removed 3 bases from V and 6 bases from J; junction bases left unmatched: 3. Looked up from germline, CDR1 is KGHSH and CDR2 is LQKENI.

The chain couples TRBV7-8 to TRBJ1-4; no firm D call. CDR1 is SGHVS and CDR2 is FQNEAQ in the germline V gene. This CDR3 has 13 amino acids. The V end lost 1 base, the J end lost 8 bases, and 8 bases lay between the germline ends. The CDR3 coding sequence is TGTGCCAGCAGCTTAGGGCAGGCGGAAAAACTGTTTTTT. Its translation: CASSLGQAEKLFF.

The sample holds one count of this clone. The chain is built from TRBV9 and TRBJ2-2; TRBD2 is a possible D gene (5 bases). Trimming shortened V by 4 bases and J by 4 bases, and 26 bases separated the two germline ends. The CDR3 length is 19 residues. Germline values: CDR1 SGDLS, CDR2 YYNGEE. The CDR3 DNA follows: TGTGCCAGCAGCCTGCACGGTACTAGTTCGGGGTTGGCCACCGGGGAGCTGTTTTTT. This translates into CASSLHGTSSGLATGELFF.

This sequence joins TRBV7-2 and TRBJ1-1; TRBD1 might be the D (6 bases). The CDR3 has 13 residues. Per germline, CDR1 SGHTA and CDR2 FQGNSA. V was shortened by 4 bases and J by 4 bases, with 10 bases between the two germline ends. CDR3 amino acids: CASSWRGGTEAFF. In nucleotides, the CDR3 is TGTGCCAGCAGCTGGAGGGGGGGCACTGAAGCTTTCTTT.

This chain links TRBV7-8 with TRBJ2-5, with D maybe TRBD2 (5 bases). Germline loops: CDR1 SGHVS, CDR2 FQNEAQ. The CDR3 consists of 16 residues. V lost 5 bases and J lost 5, with 21 bases in between. The CDR3 nucleotides read TGTGCCAGCAGCCCGTACAATCTAGCTACGTCGGAGACCCAGTACTTC. It encodes CASSPYNLATSETQYF.